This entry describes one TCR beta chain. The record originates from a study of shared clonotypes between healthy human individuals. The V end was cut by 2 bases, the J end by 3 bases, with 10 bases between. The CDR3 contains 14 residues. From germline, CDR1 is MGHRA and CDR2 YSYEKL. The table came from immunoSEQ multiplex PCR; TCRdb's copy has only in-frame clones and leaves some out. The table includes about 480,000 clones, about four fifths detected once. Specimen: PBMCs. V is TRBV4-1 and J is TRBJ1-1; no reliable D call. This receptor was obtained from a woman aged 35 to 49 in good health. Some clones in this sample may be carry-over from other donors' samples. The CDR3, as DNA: TGCGCCAGCAGCCAAATCTTTGCACACACTGAAGCTTTCTTT. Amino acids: CASSQIFAHTEAFF.